The rows below give T cell receptor beta chains drawn from one sample of a study of cytomegalovirus exposure and HLA in healthy donors. Assay used: immunoSEQ multiplex PCR; TCRdb lists only in-frame clones, some missing. The table lists roughly 97,000 clones, nearly 80% of them singletons, with under 6.5% in the top ten. Sequenced material: PBMCs. The source is a man in his 60s in good health and CMV-seropositive. Both conserved end residues are part of each CDR3. D genes are given only for firm matches. Size is omitted from some rows. Given values are once, few, many or a class for expanded clones.

>TRBD2|TRBJ2-7|once|TRBV6-1
CASSEVSRGVTYEQDF
TGTGCCAGCAGTGAAGTATCGCGGGGGGTCACCTACGAGCAGGACTTC
>.|TRBJ2-5|.|TRBV5-1
CASSPTLTGNQETQYF
TGCGCCAGCAGCCCCACCCTAACAGGGAACCAAGAGACCCAGTACTTC
>TRBD1|TRBJ2-2|.|TRBV7-3
CASSQLTGAGELFF
TGTGCCAGCAGCCAATTGACAGGGGCCGGGGAGCTGTTTTTT
>.|TRBJ2-5|.|TRBV7-9
CSSSFSLGGTQYF
TGTTCCAGCAGCTTCTCCCTCGGAGGGACCCAGTACTTC
>TRBD1|TRBJ2-7|.|TRBV19
CASSPDRATYEQYF
TGTGCCAGTAGTCCGGACAGGGCTACTTACGAGCAGTACTTC
>TRBD2|TRBJ2-3|.|TRBV9
CASSVASGGDTQYF
TGTGCCAGCAGCGTAGCTAGCGGGGGGGATACGCAGTATTTT
>TRBD1|TRBJ2-4|.|TRBV7-2
CASSFSGTGEAKNIQYF
TGTGCCAGCAGCTTCTCCGGGACAGGGGAGGCCAAAAACATTCAGTACTTC
>TRBD2|TRBJ2-7|.|TRBV7-2
CASSLDASGGISGLYEQYF
TGTGCCAGCAGCTTAGATGCCAGCGGGGGGATCAGCGGCCTCTACGAGCAGTACTTC
>TRBD2|TRBJ2-3|few|TRBV11-3
CASSSLAGGLTDTQYF
TGTGCCAGCAGCTCGCTAGCGGGGGGGCTCACAGATACGCAGTATTTT
>.|TRBJ1-5|.|TRBV6-5
CASKRDNSNQPQHF
TGTGCCAGCAAGAGAGATAATAGCAATCAGCCCCAGCATTTT
>.|TRBJ1-6|.|TRBV23-1
CASSRQGADNSPLHF
TGCGCCAGCAGTCGTCAAGGGGCTGATAATTCACCCCTCCACTTT
>.|TRBJ2-2|.|TRBV25-1
CASRRSGANTGELFF
TGTGCCAGCAGACGGTCCGGGGCGAACACCGGGGAGCTGTTTTTT
>.|TRBJ1-2|.|TRBV28
CATMLGSYGYTF
TGTGCCACCATGCTGGGGAGCTATGGCTACACCTTC
>.|TRBJ2-5|.|TRBV28
CASSLVRGAIQETQYF
TGTGCCAGCAGTTTGGTCCGGGGGGCCATCCAAGAGACCCAGTACTTC
>.|TRBJ1-1|.|TRBV6-5
CASSPDQGRAEAFF
TGTGCCAGCAGCCCCGATCAGGGGAGAGCTGAAGCTTTCTTT
>.|TRBJ2-7|.|TRBV7-6
CACSSPGLIVHEQYF
TGTGCCTGCAGCTCACCTGGACTCATTGTCCACGAGCAGTACTTC
>.|TRBJ2-3|.|TRBV13
CASSLEASRSPDTQYF
TGTGCCAGCAGCTTAGAGGCTTCTAGGTCCCCAGATACGCAGTATTTT
>.|TRBJ1-2|.|TRBV9
CASSQQPGSGGYTF
TGTGCCAGCAGCCAACAACCAGGGTCGGGTGGCTACACCTTC
>TRBD1|TRBJ2-2|.|TRBV28
CASSLTGGVTGELFF
TGTGCCAGCAGTCTGACAGGGGGCGTGACCGGGGAGCTGTTTTTT
>TRBD1|TRBJ2-5|once|TRBV7-2
CASSRGQQETQYF
TGTGCCAGCAGCAGGGGACAGCAAGAGACCCAGTACTTC
>.|TRBJ1-2|.|TRBV27
CASSLPGGKDGYTF
TGTGCCAGCAGCCTACCGGGGGGGAAAGATGGCTACACCTTC
>TRBD1|TRBJ1-2|few|TRBV5-1
CASSLGPGQGSGYTF
TGCGCCAGCAGCTTGGGACCGGGACAGGGCTCTGGCTACACCTTC
>.|TRBJ2-1|once|TRBV4-3
CASSQGRSSYNEQFF
TGCGCCAGCAGCCAAGGTCGGAGCTCCTACAATGAGCAGTTCTTC
>.|TRBJ2-7|.|TRBV10-1
CASSEPQGPEQYF
TGCGCCAGCAGTGAGCCGCAGGGGCCCGAGCAGTACTTC
>TRBD1|TRBJ1-2|.|TRBV6-5
CASNRDRGYGYTF
TGTGCCAGCAACCGGGACAGGGGCTATGGCTACACCTTC
>.|TRBJ2-1|.|TRBV5-4
CASSLSGGSYNEQFF
TGTGCCAGCAGCTTGTCCGGGGGTTCCTACAATGAGCAGTTCTTC
>TRBD1|TRBJ2-7|.|TRBV5-1
CASSTGGVGDEQYF
TGCGCCAGCAGCACAGGGGGCGTCGGTGACGAGCAGTACTTC
>TRBD2|TRBJ2-1|.|TRBV7-6
CASSRRTSGGNNEQFF
TGTGCCAGCAGCCGTAGGACTAGCGGGGGTAACAATGAGCAGTTCTTC
>TRBD1|TRBJ1-4|.|TRBV6-6
CASSYTSGTVNEKLFF
TGTGCCAGCAGTTACACCTCCGGGACAGTTAATGAAAAACTGTTTTTT
>.|TRBJ2-7|.|TRBV5-1
CASSLGRDNYEQYF
TGCGCCAGCAGCTTGGGCCGGGACAACTACGAGCAGTACTTC
>.|TRBJ1-4|few|TRBV9
CASSGRGSEKLFF
TGTGCCAGCAGCGGCAGGGGCTCCGAAAAACTGTTTTTT
>.|TRBJ2-7|.|TRBV2
CASRGGTGAHFGEQYF
TGTGCCAGCAGGGGGGGGACAGGAGCCCACTTCGGCGAGCAGTACTTC
>TRBD1|TRBJ1-2|few|TRBV6-1
CASSETGGYGYTF
TGTGCCAGCAGTGAAACAGGGGGCTATGGCTACACCTTC
>TRBD1|TRBJ1-2|.|TRBV28
CASSLTGTGPASTPYGYTF
TGTGCCAGCAGTTTAACCGGGACAGGGCCCGCATCAACCCCCTATGGCTACACCTTC
>TRBD1|TRBJ2-7|few|TRBV6-5
CASSYSRDRAREQYF
TGTGCCAGCAGTTACTCCAGGGACAGGGCGAGGGAGCAGTACTTC
>.|TRBJ2-3|once|TRBV27
CASSLSLRGTDTQYF
TGTGCCAGCAGTTTATCCCTGCGAGGCACAGATACGCAGTATTTT